Listed here are 20 T cell receptor beta chains from one sample, sequenced in a study of blood T cell repertoires in COVID-19. Assay used: immunoSEQ multiplex PCR; TCRdb lists only in-frame clones, some missing. The profile shows a few hundred thousand clones, approximately 86% of them singletons. The sequenced sample was peripheral blood. These receptors originate from an older woman with COVID-19, enrolled during active disease.

V and J are TRBV18 and TRBJ1-6; a weak D match, TRBD1 (6 bases). V lost 6 bases and J lost 5, with 11 bases in between. CDR3 length equals 14 residues. CDR1 is KGHSH, CDR2 LQKENI, per germline. The CDR3: CASSQDSNNSPLHF. The CDR3 nucleotides are TGTGCCAGCTCCCAGGACAGCAATAATTCACCCCTCCACTTT.

CDR3 sequence (DNA): TGTGCCAGCAGACCTACAGGGGGTGGAGGTCAGCCCCAGCATTTT. It specifies CASRPTGGGGQPQHF. J is TRBJ1-5 and V is TRBV6-5, with TRBD1 matching 8 bases. The CDR3 contains 15 residues. After removal of 6 bases from V and 6 bases from J, the junction contained 10 bases not matched to a gene. CDR1 MNHEY and CDR2 SVGAGI come from the germline V gene.

This chain uses TRBV29-1 with TRBJ2-3; 8 bases match TRBD1. V lost 3 bases, J lost 2 bases, and 10 bases stayed unmatched. The germline CDR1 and CDR2 sequences are SQVTM and ANQGSEA. This CDR3 comprises 16 residues. The CDR3 nucleotides read TGCAGCGTTGAGGGGTACGGCAGGGGGCCCACAGATACGCAGTATTTT. Amino acids: CSVEGYGRGPTDTQYF.

J is TRBJ2-2 and V is TRBV9, with TRBD2 identical over 7 bases. CDR1 SGDLS and CDR2 YYNGEE come from the germline V gene. CDR3 length: 14 amino acids. The V and J ends lost 3 bases and 5 bases, in that order; junction bases with no gene match: 4. This CDR3 reads CASSGTSRTGELFF. The CDR3 nucleotides read TGTGCCAGCAGCGGGACTAGTAGGACCGGGGAGCTGTTTTTT.

The chain employs TRBV6-5 and TRBJ1-3; 7 nucleotides match TRBD1. The V and J ends lost 7 bases and 2 bases, in that order; junction bases with no gene match: 5. This CDR3 has 14 residues. Germline V lookup: CDR1 MNHEY, CDR2 SVGAGI. In DNA form, the CDR3 reads TGTGCCAGCAAATGGGACAGAACTGGAAACACCATATATTTT. Translating it yields CASKWDRTGNTIYF.

V is TRBV4-1 and J is TRBJ2-1, with TRBD2 matching over 10 bases. Germline-derived CDR1 and CDR2 are MGHRA and YSYEKL. There are 18 residues in the CDR3. J lost 6 bases, V lost 0 bases, and 11 bases had no gene match. This CDR3 reads CASSQDPPSGGIGNEQFF. DNA for the CDR3: TGCGCCAGCAGCCAAGACCCTCCTAGCGGGGGAATTGGCAATGAGCAGTTCTTC.

The genes are TRBV10-1 and TRBJ1-1; TRBD1 matches at 9 bases. With 3 bases clipped from V and 5 bases from J, the junction kept 7 bases outside the gene matches. Looked up from germline, CDR1 is WNHNN and CDR2 is SYGVQD (reference sequence). CDR3 size: 15 residues. CDR3: CASSDPGTGRTEAFF. CDR3 DNA sequence: TGCGCCAGCAGTGACCCCGGGACAGGGAGAACTGAAGCTTTCTTT.

The J gene is TRBJ1-2, the V gene TRBV25-1, with TRBD1 matching over 12 bases. Per the germline V gene, CDR1 is MGHDK and CDR2 is SYGVNS. The CDR3 is 14 amino acids. The ends lost 7 bases at V and 4 bases at J; junction bases unmatched: 4. This chain's CDR3 is CASNPGQGAYGYTF. CDR3 nucleotides: TGTGCCAGCAACCCGGGACAGGGGGCCTATGGCTACACCTTC.

The chain combines TRBV5-8 with TRBJ1-2; maybe TRBD1 (6 bases). Trimming took 6 bases from V and 0 from J, leaving 6 bases between them. The CDR3 is 12 amino acids. Germline CDR1 reads SGHTS; CDR2 reads YDEGEE. CDR3 region: CASNRANYGYTF. CDR3 DNA: TGTGCCAGCAACAGGGCTAACTATGGCTACACCTTC. The full variable domain, in which reference TRBV5-8 and TRBJ1-2 provide the parts outside the CDR3, is EAGVTQSPTHLIKTRGQQATLRCSPISGHTSVYWYQQALGLGLQFLLWYDEGEERNRGNFPPRFSGRQFPNYSSELNVNALELEDSALYLCASNRANYGYTFGSGTRLTVV.

The CDR3 DNA is TGTGCCATCCGACAGAGCTCCTACAATGAGCAGTTCTTC. This translates into CAIRQSSYNEQFF. The rearrangement links TRBV10-3 to TRBJ2-1, with D possibly TRBD1 on 5 matching bases. The V end was cut by 8 bases, the J end by 0 bases, with 8 bases between. The CDR3 loop spans 13 amino acids. CDR1 ENHRY and CDR2 SYGVKD come from the germline V gene.

This chain connects TRBV7-2 to TRBJ2-3; 10 positions match TRBD1. The ends lost 2 bases at V and 5 bases at J; junction bases unmatched: 7. The germline gives CDR1 SGHTA, CDR2 FQGNSA. The CDR3 consists of 16 residues. The CDR3 region is CASSLFGTGVGDTQYF. In DNA, the CDR3 is TGTGCCAGCAGCTTATTCGGGACAGGGGTTGGAGATACGCAGTATTTT.

The chain has TRBV30 and TRBJ1-6; 9 bases align to TRBD1. J was trimmed by 7 bases and V by 3 bases; bases with no gene match: 13. This CDR3 is built from 17 residues. Germline values: CDR1 GTSNPN, CDR2 SVGIG (reference sequence). CDR3 sequence reads: CAWSVKVLGQGNSPLHF. CDR3 DNA sequence: TGTGCCTGGAGCGTAAAAGTGTTGGGACAGGGCAATTCACCCCTCCACTTT.

The CDR3 loop is CAVRQGTETGELFF. CDR3 bases: TGTGCCGTTAGACAGGGGACGGAAACCGGGGAGCTGTTTTTT. The chain employs TRBV10-3 and TRBJ2-2, with 8 nucleotides matching TRBD1. Germline V lookup: CDR1 ENHRY, CDR2 SYGVKD. There are 14 residues in the CDR3. The V gene end was trimmed by 11 bases and the J gene end by 5 bases; junction bases not matched to a gene: 10.

V is TRBV7-9 and J is TRBJ1-2; D is unclear. Germline V gene sequence: CDR1 SEHNR, CDR2 FQNEAQ (reference sequence). V lost 1 base to trimming and J lost 3 bases, with 9 bases between them. The CDR3 spans 14 residues. The CDR3 nucleotides read TGTGCCAGCAGCTTAGTTCGCCAGGACTATGGCTACACCTTC. As protein: CASSLVRQDYGYTF.

This clone was seen a single time. The chain has TRBV2 and TRBJ2-7; TRBD1 matches at 7 bases. V lost 7 bases to trimming and J lost 2 bases; unmatched junction nucleotides: 5. This CDR3 contains 13 residues. Per germline, CDR1 SNHLY and CDR2 FYNNEI. The CDR3 loop reads CASTTTGTYEQYF. In DNA, the CDR3 is TGTGCCAGCACCACGACAGGGACCTACGAGCAGTACTTC.

This rearrangement joins TRBV11-3 to TRBJ2-1; D perhaps matches TRBD1 (6 bases). CDR1 is SGHNT and CDR2 is YENEEA in the germline V gene. Trimming pared 3 bases from V and 2 bases from J, leaving 11 bases between. The CDR3 loop spans 15 amino acids. The CDR3 loop reads CASSLGYRAYNEQFF. The DNA of the CDR3 is TGTGCCAGCAGCTTGGGGTACAGGGCCTACAATGAGCAGTTCTTC.

The CDR3 reads CASSLGSAGDGYTF. Written as DNA, the CDR3 is TGTGCCAGCAGCCTCGGGTCCGCCGGGGATGGCTACACCTTC. The gene calls are TRBV3-1 (or the pseudogene TRBV3-2) and TRBJ1-2; D gene uncertain. V dropped 4 bases and J dropped 6 bases, with 15 bases sitting between them. The CDR3 extends over 14 amino acids. Germline V gene sequence: CDR1 LGHDT, CDR2 YNNKEL (reference sequence).

This clone was seen only once. The V gene is TRBV9, the J gene TRBJ1-6; tentative D call: TRBD1 (5 bases). Trimming stripped 0 bases from V and 1 base from J, with 5 bases between. This CDR3 region has 15 residues. The germline V gene has CDR1 SGDLS and CDR2 YYNGEE. Here the CDR3 DNA reads TGTGCCAGCAGCGTAGCAGGGTCCTATAATTCACCCCTCCACTTT. Protein sequence: CASSVAGSYNSPLHF.

The chain combines TRBV2 with TRBJ2-3; 8 nucleotides align to TRBD2. CDR3 length: 15 amino acids. Germline CDR1 SNHLY, CDR2 FYNNEI. With V trimmed by 6 bases and J by 0 bases, 5 bases remained unmatched. CDR3 protein: CASRARGVSTDTQYF. For the CDR3, the DNA is TGTGCCAGCAGAGCGCGGGGGGTTAGCACAGATACGCAGTATTTT.

The chain joins TRBV7-2 to TRBJ2-5; D perhaps matches TRBD2 (5 bases). CDR3 size: 18 residues. V was clipped by 1 base and J by 5 bases, with 23 bases between them. Germline V gene data show CDR1 as SGHTA and CDR2 as FQGNSA. Written as DNA, the CDR3 is TGTGCCAGCAGCTTAGTTGTGGGTGGGGTTAGTCGGGGTGAGACCCAGTACTTC. Residues: CASSLVVGGVSRGETQYF.